Listed here are 17 T cell receptor beta chains from one sample, sequenced in a study of cytomegalovirus exposure and HLA in healthy donors. The method was immunoSEQ multiplex PCR; TCRdb's version includes in-frame clones alone and lacks a portion of them. The sample has about 150,000 clones; approximately 90% are singletons. The sample taken for sequencing was PBMCs. All receptors come from a man aged 18 to 29 in good health and CMV-seronegative.

V and J are TRBV2 and TRBJ2-7, with 8 bases aligning to TRBD2. The CDR3 extends over 14 amino acids. V shed 7 bases, J shed 7 bases, and the junction held 12 bases outside the gene matches. Looked up from germline, CDR1 is SNHLY and CDR2 is FYNNEI. CDR3 coding DNA: TGTGCCAGCAAGGATCGCGGGGGGCAGGGAGAGCAGTACTTC. Protein product: CASKDRGGQGEQYF.

V gene TRBV10-3 combines with J gene TRBJ1-4; the match to TRBD1 covers 11 bases. Germline loops: CDR1 ENHRY, CDR2 SYGVKD. The CDR3 contains 17 residues. J gave up 7 bases and V 3 bases, and 10 bases lay outside the gene matches. CDR3 bases: TGTGCCATCAGTGACTCACGCGGGGACAGGGGGAGTGAAAAACTGTTTTTT. This sequence encodes CAISDSRGDRGSEKLFF.

The rearrangement uses TRBV28 and TRBJ1-2; no clear D gene. This CDR3 region has 16 residues. CDR1 is MDHEN and CDR2 is SYDVKM in the germline V gene. Trimming shortened V by 5 bases and J by 1 base, and 17 bases separated the two germline ends. The CDR3 here is CASSPAPLGLNYGYTF. As DNA, the CDR3 is TGTGCCAGCAGTCCCGCCCCGCTAGGCCTTAACTATGGCTACACCTTC.

This chain uses TRBV5-4 with TRBJ1-2, with D possibly being TRBD1 (6 bases). V lost 5 bases and J lost 0, with 26 bases in between. This CDR3 contains 19 residues. In germline, CDR1 is SGHNT, CDR2 YYREEE (reference sequence). The CDR3 loop is CASRHFRGPRTVTNYGYTF. The CDR3 DNA sequence: TGTGCCAGCAGGCACTTTAGGGGACCGAGGACAGTCACTAACTATGGCTACACCTTC.

This chain links TRBV7-9 with TRBJ2-1; 12 nucleotides align to TRBD2. The CDR3 runs 15 residues. Germline V gene data show CDR1 as SEHNR and CDR2 as FQNEAQ (reference sequence). V trimming: 5 bases; J trimming: 6 bases; junction bases outside the gene matches: 5. CDR3 sequence: CASSVLAGGGNEQFF. CDR3 coding DNA: TGTGCCAGCAGCGTACTAGCGGGAGGCGGCAATGAGCAGTTCTTC. Full variable domain (missing parts from reference TRBV7-9 and TRBJ2-1): DTGVSQNPRHKITKRGQNVTFRCDPISEHNRLYWYRQTLGQGPEFLTYFQNEAQLEKSRLLSDRFSAERPKGSFSTLEIQRTEQGDSAMYLCASSVLAGGGNEQFFGPGTRLTVL.

The CDR3 sequence: CASSDTGRQETQYF. Here the CDR3 DNA reads TGCGCCAGCAGTGATACAGGGCGCCAAGAGACCCAGTACTTC. The J gene is TRBJ2-5, the V gene TRBV10-1, with a tentative D call TRBD1 (6 bases). With 3 bases removed from V and 1 base from J, the gap between germline ends came to 9 bases. The CDR3 length is 14 residues. Germline CDR1 and CDR2: WNHNN and SYGVQD (reference sequence).

The J gene is TRBJ2-3, the V gene TRBV28; D is ambiguous. CDR3 length equals 14 residues. V was trimmed by 3 bases and J by 6 bases, leaving 13 bases between them. Germline CDR1 is MDHEN and CDR2 is SYDVKM. CDR3 loop: CASSFTLVPDTQYF. DNA of the CDR3: TGTGCCAGCAGTTTTACCCTAGTCCCCGATACGCAGTATTTT.

This clone was seen a handful of times. The chain combines TRBV5-1 with TRBJ2-1; 10 bases line up with TRBD2. The length of the CDR3 is 15 residues. Germline CDR1 and CDR2: SGHRS and YFSETQ. The V segment lost 1 base and the J segment 5 bases; nucleotides outside the gene matches: 3. CDR3 DNA sequence: TGCGCCAGCAGCTTGCCAGCGGGAGGGCACAATGAGCAGTTCTTC. The encoded protein is CASSLPAGGHNEQFF.

The chain joins TRBV7-9 to TRBJ2-5; D ambiguous. CDR3 length: 11 amino acids. Trimming cost V 6 bases and J 5 bases, with 7 bases left between them. The germline gives CDR1 SEHNR, CDR2 FQNEAQ (reference sequence). The CDR3 DNA sequence: TGTGCCAGCAGGTACGCGGAGACCCAGTACTTC. Translating gives CASRYAETQYF.

The rearrangement uses TRBV5-1 and TRBJ1-1, with TRBD1 matching 9 bases. V gave up 4 bases and J gave up 4 bases; unmatched junction bases: 5. Germline assignment: CDR1 SGHRS and CDR2 YFSETQ. The CDR3 has 14 residues. The CDR3, as DNA: TGCGCCAGCAGCCAACTGACAGGGGGCACTGAAGCTTTCTTT. It encodes CASSQLTGGTEAFF.

This clone was detected once. The chain carries TRBV7-9 and TRBJ2-5, with D possibly matching TRBD2 (7 bases). V dropped 1 base and J dropped 2 bases, with 14 bases sitting between them. Per germline, CDR1 SEHNR and CDR2 FQNEAQ (reference sequence). The CDR3 is made up of 16 amino acids. The CDR3 DNA reads TGTGCCAGCAGCTTAGTTGGGGAGGGGGGACAAGAGACCCAGTACTTC. Its translation is CASSLVGEGGQETQYF.

V and J are TRBV5-1 and TRBJ1-4; a weak D match, TRBD1 (6 bases). This CDR3 is 14 amino acids long. The V end was cut by 7 bases, the J end by 0 bases, with 10 bases between. CDR1 and CDR2 from the germline V gene are SGHRS and YFSETQ. CDR3 sequence: CASRPGATNEKLFF. The CDR3 bases are TGCGCCAGCCGACCAGGGGCAACTAATGAAAAACTGTTTTTT.

The rearrangement joins TRBV5-1 to TRBJ1-6; 9 bases are shared with TRBD1. V lost 0 bases and J lost 7; bases outside the gene matches: 2. Per germline, CDR1 SGHRS and CDR2 YFSETQ. The CDR3 extends over 15 amino acids. The CDR3 coding sequence is TGCGCCAGCAGCTTGGGGGGGACAGGGAATTCACCCCTCCACTTT. It encodes CASSLGGTGNSPLHF.

The chain employs TRBV19 and TRBJ1-2; D may be TRBD1 (5 bases). CDR1 is LNHDA, CDR2 SQIVND, per germline (reference sequence). The CDR3 totals 16 residues. Trimming stripped 3 bases from V and 5 bases from J, with 19 bases between. The CDR3 DNA reads TGTGCCAGTAGTATCCGCCTGGGGCAGTTGGGGTATGGCTACACCTTC. This sequence encodes CASSIRLGQLGYGYTF.

The rearrangement links TRBV14 to TRBJ2-4, with 8 bases that match TRBD2. The J segment lost 5 bases and the V segment lost 4 bases, leaving 7 bases of the junction unmatched. This CDR3 is 15 amino acids long. CDR1 and CDR2 (germline): SGHDN, FVKESK. The CDR3 DNA reads TGTGCCAGCAGCCGCAATAGCGGGGTGGAAAACATTCAGTACTTC. This encodes CASSRNSGVENIQYF.

V is TRBV6-5 and J is TRBJ2-3, with D possibly TRBD1 on 5 matching bases. CDR3 length: 15 residues. From germline, CDR1 is MNHEY and CDR2 SVGAGI. Trimming took off 0 bases at V and 0 bases at J, with 7 bases between the two ends. CDR3 region: CASSYSDISTDTQYF. Here the CDR3 DNA reads TGTGCCAGCAGTTACTCGGACATTAGCACAGATACGCAGTATTTT.

This clone has only a few counts. Here the CDR3 DNA reads TGTGCCAGCAGCTTTGACAGGGCCAATGAGCAGTTCTTC. This encodes CASSFDRANEQFF. The chain recombines TRBV7-2 with TRBJ2-1, with 7 positions matching TRBD1. Germline-derived CDR1 and CDR2 are SGHTA and FQGNSA. CDR3 length: 13 amino acids. Trimming at V came to 3 bases and at J to 6 bases, leaving 2 bases not matched to a gene.